Reported below is one TCR beta chain. Its antigen is not known. CDR1 is SGHTA, CDR2 FQGNSA, per germline. The CDR3 is 15 residues long. Trimming cost V 4 bases and J 3 bases, with 16 bases left between them. The data were obtained in a study of T-cell memory formation after mild COVID-19. Study-level results: Day 15 to 85 contracting clones showed balanced CD4/CD8; later expanders leaned CD4+.

TCRdb processed the 5' RACE reads anew with MiXCR; each CDR3 protein has one entry. The table lists fewer than 250,000 distinct CDR3 sequences, roughly 14% of them singletons. This sequence was found in an adult woman who had mild COVID-19 (a few samples of this study predate the infection). Cell type and time point are not known. This chain joins TRBV7-2 and TRBJ2-7; D may be TRBD2 (6 bases). Sequenced material: PBMCs or a T cell subset sorted from them (not recorded which). The CDR3 nucleotides are TGTGCCAGCAGCTCGCCCGGGACTTCACGCTACGAGCAGTACTTC. Protein sequence: CASSSPGTSRYEQYF.